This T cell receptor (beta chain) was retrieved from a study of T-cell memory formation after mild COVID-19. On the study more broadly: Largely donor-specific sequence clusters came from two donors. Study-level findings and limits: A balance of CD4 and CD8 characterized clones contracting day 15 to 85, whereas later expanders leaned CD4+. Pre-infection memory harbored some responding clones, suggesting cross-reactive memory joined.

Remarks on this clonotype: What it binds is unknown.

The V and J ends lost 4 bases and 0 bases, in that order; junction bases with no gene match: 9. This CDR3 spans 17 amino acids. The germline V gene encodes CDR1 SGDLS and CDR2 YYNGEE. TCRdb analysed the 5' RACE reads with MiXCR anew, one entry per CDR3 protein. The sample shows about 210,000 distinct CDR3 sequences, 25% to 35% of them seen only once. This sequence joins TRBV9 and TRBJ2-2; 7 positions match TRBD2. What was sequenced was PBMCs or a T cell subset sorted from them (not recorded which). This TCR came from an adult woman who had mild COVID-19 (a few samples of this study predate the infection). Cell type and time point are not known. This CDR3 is CASSPNSRGANTGELFF. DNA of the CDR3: TGTGCCAGCAGCCCAAACAGTCGGGGGGCGAACACCGGGGAGCTGTTTTTT. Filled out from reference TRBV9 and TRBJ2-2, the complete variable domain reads DSGVTQTPKHLITATGQRVTLRCSPRSGDLSVYWYQQSLDQGLQFLIQYYNGEERAKGNILERFSAQQFPDLHSELNLSSLELGDSALYFCASSPNSRGANTGELFFGEGSRLTVL.